This T cell receptor (beta chain) was identified in a study of neurological immune-mediated disorders. Per sequencing run, 15-18 subjects together gave over 190 million TCR-beta sequences. MiXCR, applied by TCRdb to the 5' RACE reads, yields one record per CDR3 protein. The sample lists around 97,000 distinct CDR3 sequences, roughly a tenth occurring once. Time point defined: longitudinal time-point 3. Unsorted libraries used 2 million PBMCs kept at -80 degrees C. V lost 0 bases and J lost 1, with 12 bases in between. The CDR3 runs to 16 residues. Germline assignment: CDR1 SGHVS and CDR2 FNYEAQ. The sample holds many counts of this clonotype. Its specificity is not known. Overall study results and limits: HTLV-1-associated myelopathy had the most TCR clonal expansion, whereas multiple sclerosis had the least (lower than in healthy controls).

The genes are TRBV7-6 and TRBJ1-1; D not certain. What was sequenced was PBMCs. This clonotype was obtained from a female donor with HTLV-1-associated myelopathy (HAM/TSP). Here the CDR3 reads CASSLAPSGTNTEAFF. As DNA, the CDR3 is TGTGCCAGCAGCTTAGCGCCATCCGGAACGAACACTGAAGCTTTCTTT.